This T cell receptor (beta chain) is from a study of molecular identifiers for immune sequencing clone quantification. Whole-study findings and limits: Clonotypes topping 20 RNA copies carried over 99% of effector molecules but under 1% of naive ones.

Libraries used about 20,000 to 1,100,000 sorted naive CD8 T cells and 10%, 30% or 50% RNA input. This clonotype has at least ten counts. Its target is unknown. Germline V lookup: CDR1 MNHEY, CDR2 SVGEGT. Between the trimmed V and J ends, which lost 4 bases and 4 bases, there was a span of 19 bases. This CDR3 comprises 16 residues. MiXCR was run by TCRdb on the PCR reads, yielding one entry per CDR3 protein. The sample gives some 680,000 distinct CDR3 sequences, roughly 23% of which show up once; about 0.84% is in the top ten. This TCR derives from a human donor in good health. Some libraries in this study had Jurkat cell RNA spiked in. The source material was naive CD8+ T cells from blood, with Jurkat cell RNA spiked in. The subset is: FACS-sorted CD8+CD4-CCR7+CD45RA+ naive T cells. The rearrangement links TRBV6-2 or TRBV6-3 to TRBJ1-1, with D unclear. The CDR3 protein is CASSWPGSGISTEAFF. The CDR3 DNA sequence: TGTGCCAGCAGTTGGCCGGGCTCCGGGATTTCCACTGAAGCTTTCTTT.